What follows is one T cell receptor beta chain and its context. Individuals drawn from 24 US areas were roughly 18 to 95 years old. This sample was taken from a study of blood T cell repertoires in COVID-19. Background on the study: The United States, Italy and Spain supplied acute and convalescent COVID-19 samples. PBMCs, B-cell-depleted T cells, or T cells provided the cDNA or gDNA that made up the material.

The CDR3 contains 17 residues. V shed 7 bases, J shed 5 bases, and the junction held 14 bases outside the gene matches. Methods used by the authors: Nucleated cell number was recorded as an estimate derived from reference gene primer amplification. Only in-frame clones appear in the TCRdb table, and some are missing; sequencing was by immunoSEQ multiplex PCR. D and trimming come from the DNA, and the V and J calls and clone size come from that table. Here the sample spans some 340,000 clones, around 87% being singletons. Specimen: PBMCs or T cells enriched from blood (not recorded which). The chain uses TRBV23-1 and TRBJ2-5; the match to TRBD1 covers 12 bases. TRBV23-1 is an ORF, with its function uncertain. This clonotype originated in a woman under 40 who had recovered from COVID-19. The CDR3 region has the DNA TGCGCCAGCACCCGCGGGGACAGGGGGCATCTTCGGGAGACCCAGTACTTC. This sequence encodes CASTRGDRGHLRETQYF.